The 25 T cell receptor beta chains presented below share a single source sample, sequenced in a study of shared clonotypes between healthy human individuals. TCRdb's table, derived via immunoSEQ multiplex PCR, lists solely in-frame clones and lacks some. The data show about 380,000 clones, around 96% seen once. Sequenced material: memory CD8+ T cells sorted from blood. Regarding subset: CD45RO+ cells pooled with CCR7-negative TemRA cells. These receptors all come from a man aged 25-40 years in good health.

The gene calls are TRBV20-1 and TRBJ1-1; D is unresolved. The germline V gene has CDR1 DFQATT and CDR2 SNEGSKA (reference sequence). This CDR3 region has 11 residues. V was pared by 0 bases and J by 11 bases, with 10 bases between. The CDR3 is CSAREEGKAFF. The CDR3 DNA sequence: TGCAGTGCTAGAGAAGAGGGAAAGGCTTTCTTT.

CDR3 protein: CSAKMGHGNEKLFF. CDR3 in DNA: TGCAGCGCTAAAATGGGACACGGTAATGAAAAACTGTTTTTT. The chain carries TRBV29-1 and TRBJ1-4, with D possibly matching TRBD1 (6 bases). Trimming took off 7 bases at V and 4 bases at J, with 16 bases between the two ends. There are 14 residues in the CDR3. CDR1 SQVTM and CDR2 ANQGSEA come from the germline V gene. Drawing the rest from reference TRBV29-1 and TRBJ1-4, the complete variable domain is SAVISQKPSRDICQRGTSLTIQCQVDSQVTMMFWYRQQPGQSLTLIATANQGSEATYESGFVIDKFPISRPNLTFSTLTVSNMSPEDSSIYLCSAKMGHGNEKLFFGSGTQLSVL.

CDR3: CAISLGLASYNEQFF. Here the CDR3 DNA reads TGTGCCATCTCCCTAGGACTAGCCTCCTACAATGAGCAGTTCTTC. The rearrangement uses TRBV10-3 and TRBJ2-1, with 8 bases lining up with TRBD2. The CDR3 totals 15 residues. Germline V gene sequence: CDR1 ENHRY, CDR2 SYGVKD. The V and J ends lost 8 bases and 0 bases, in that order; junction bases with no gene match: 6.

This rearrangement joins TRBV5-4 to TRBJ2-1; 13 bases align to TRBD2. The CDR3 spans 16 residues. Germline V gene lookup returns CDR1 SGHNT and CDR2 YYREEE (reference sequence). V lost 3 bases and J lost 6; bases outside the gene matches: 6. CDR3 coding DNA: TGTGCCAGCAGCTCCAGGACTAGCGGGAGATTCAATGAGCAGTTCTTC. Encoded protein: CASSSRTSGRFNEQFF.

The chain couples TRBV7-6 to TRBJ2-7, with TRBD2 identical over 11 bases. The CDR3 is 14 amino acids. Trimming at V came to 3 bases and at J to 5 bases, leaving 3 bases not matched to a gene. CDR1 is SGHVS and CDR2 is FNYEAQ in the germline V gene. CDR3 DNA: TGTGCCAGCAGCTTTAGCGGGAGGGGTGACGAGCAGTACTTC. Translated: CASSFSGRGDEQYF. The whole variable domain, remainder taken from reference TRBV7-6 and TRBJ2-7, is GAGVSQSPRYKVTKRGQDVALRCDPISGHVSLYWYRQALGQGPEFLTYFNYEAQQDKSGLPNDRFSAERPEGSISTLTIQRTEQRDSAMYRCASSFSGRGDEQYFGPGTRLTVT.

The chain couples TRBV5-1 to TRBJ2-5; D is perhaps TRBD1 or TRBD2 (5 bases each). Per germline, CDR1 SGHRS and CDR2 YFSETQ. The CDR3 is 13 residues long. Between the trimmed V and J ends, which lost 2 bases and 5 bases, there was a span of 10 bases. The CDR3 here is CASSLLGVETQYF. The CDR3 bases are TGCGCCAGCAGCTTACTAGGGGTGGAGACCCAGTACTTC.

This rearrangement joins TRBV30 to TRBJ1-2; 7 bases match TRBD1. CDR1 is GTSNPN, CDR2 SVGIG, per germline (reference sequence). Unmatched junction bases numbered 5, after V lost 1 base and J lost 0 bases. There are 15 residues in the CDR3. The CDR3, as DNA: TGTGCCTGGAGTGGTGGGGACAGAACTAACTATGGCTACACCTTC. Its protein product is CAWSGGDRTNYGYTF.

The V call is TRBV19, the J call TRBJ1-5, with 10 bases matching TRBD1. J gave up 5 bases and V 7 bases, and 8 bases lay outside the gene matches. The germline gives CDR1 LNHDA, CDR2 SQIVND (reference sequence). The CDR3 is 15 residues long. CDR3 in amino acids: CASTSRGQGHQPQHF. CDR3 coding DNA: TGTGCCAGTACCTCCCGGGGACAGGGGCATCAGCCCCAGCATTTT. Filled out from reference TRBV19 and TRBJ1-5, the complete variable domain reads DGGITQSPKYLFRKEGQNVTLSCEQNLNHDAMYWYRQDPGQGLRLIYYSQIVNDFQKGDIAEGYSVSREKKESFPLTVTSAQKNPTAFYLCASTSRGQGHQPQHFGDGTRLSIL.

The V gene is TRBV4-1, the J gene TRBJ2-7; TRBD2 might be the D (5 bases). There are 15 residues in the CDR3. The V gene's germline CDR1 is MGHRA and CDR2 YSYEKL. Trimming cost V 1 base and J 0 bases, with 10 bases left between them. The CDR3 here is CASSQVRASSYEQYF. CDR3 DNA sequence: TGCGCCAGCAGCCAAGTGAGGGCGAGCTCCTACGAGCAGTACTTC.

The CDR3 is CASSQLSAGGIGEQYF. As DNA, the CDR3 is TGTGCCAGCAGCCAGCTAAGCGCGGGAGGAATTGGCGAGCAGTACTTC. The chain combines TRBV4-2 with TRBJ2-7; 8 nucleotides align to TRBD2. The V gene's germline CDR1 is LGHNA and CDR2 YNFKEQ. Unmatched junction bases numbered 13, after V lost 3 bases and J lost 6 bases. This CDR3 is built from 16 residues.

This chain links TRBV6-5 with TRBJ2-7, with 9 bases fitting TRBD1. J gave up 4 bases and V 2 bases, and 6 bases lay outside the gene matches. The CDR3 is made up of 15 amino acids. Germline values: CDR1 MNHEY, CDR2 SVGAGI. The CDR3 spells CASSYGVTGGYEQYF. The CDR3 region has the DNA TGTGCCAGCAGTTACGGGGTGACAGGGGGGTACGAGCAGTACTTC.

The chain joins TRBV10-3 to TRBJ2-7; a weak D match, TRBD1 (5 bases). CDR1 ENHRY and CDR2 SYGVKD come from the germline V gene. Trimming pared 10 bases from V and 0 bases from J, leaving 16 bases between. The CDR3 extends over 14 amino acids. The CDR3 DNA reads TGTGCCACGTCTAAGGGGCTTAGCTCCTACGAGCAGTACTTC. It yields the protein CATSKGLSSYEQYF.

This clone was detected once. The rearrangement joins TRBV15 to TRBJ2-5, with D unclear. This CDR3 spans 15 amino acids. V was cut by 0 bases and J by 5 bases, with 13 bases left in between. Germline CDR1 LNHNV, CDR2 YYDKDF (reference sequence). Written as DNA, the CDR3 is TGTGCCACCAGCAGAGATCCCGCGCCCGGGGAGACCCAGTACTTC. Residues: CATSRDPAPGETQYF.

The gene calls are TRBV19 and TRBJ1-2; 8 positions match TRBD1. The CDR3 is 13 amino acids. V lost 3 bases to trimming and J lost 4 bases; unmatched junction nucleotides: 1. CDR1 is LNHDA, CDR2 SQIVND, per germline (reference sequence). CDR3 in amino acids: CASSITGGYGYTF. The CDR3 DNA reads TGTGCCAGTAGTATCACAGGGGGCTATGGCTACACCTTC.

This chain links TRBV18 with TRBJ2-3; 7 positions agree with TRBD1. CDR1 KGHSH and CDR2 LQKENI come from the germline V gene. The CDR3 consists of 14 residues. The V segment lost 1 base and the J segment 5 bases; nucleotides outside the gene matches: 3. The CDR3 DNA follows: TGTGCCAGCTCACCACAGGGGGCTGTAGATACGCAGTATTTT. Its translation is CASSPQGAVDTQYF. The full variable domain, with the rest looked up from reference TRBV18 and TRBJ2-3, is NAGVMQNPRHLVRRRGQEARLRCSPMKGHSHVYWYRQLPEEGLKFMVYLQKENIIDESGMPKERFSAEFPKEGPSILRIQQVVRGDSAAYFCASSPQGAVDTQYFGPGTRLTVL.

The V and J genes are TRBV11-2 and TRBJ1-2, with a tentative D call TRBD1 (5 bases). This CDR3 has 13 amino acids. Germline V lookup: CDR1 SGHAT, CDR2 FQNNGV. Trimming took off 3 bases at V and 6 bases at J, with 11 bases between the two ends. CDR3 DNA sequence: TGTGCCAGCAGCTTTAGGGGAGCGAATGGCTACACCTTC. As protein: CASSFRGANGYTF.

The genes are TRBV7-9 and TRBJ2-4; tentatively, D is TRBD1 (6 bases). CDR1 and CDR2 from the germline V gene are SEHNR and FQNEAQ (reference sequence). The CDR3 totals 13 residues. V was clipped by 5 bases and J by 8 bases, with 13 bases between them. The CDR3 DNA sequence: TGTGCCAGCAGCCCACAGGGTACCCACATTCAGTACTTC. This sequence encodes CASSPQGTHIQYF.

The chain is built from TRBV5-1 and TRBJ2-3, with 9 bases aligning to TRBD2. Germline assignment: CDR1 SGHRS and CDR2 YFSETQ. The V gene end was trimmed by 4 bases and the J gene end by 2 bases; junction bases not matched to a gene: 5. The CDR3 has 15 amino acids. CDR3 sequence (DNA): TGCGCCAGCAGCGCCGGGACTAGCATCACAGATACGCAGTATTTT. Translated, it gives CASSAGTSITDTQYF.

The gene calls are TRBV9 and TRBJ2-4; TRBD1 matches 7 bases. CDR3 size: 14 residues. Germline CDR1 and CDR2: SGDLS and YYNGEE. The V gene end was trimmed by 0 bases and the J gene end by 6 bases; junction bases not matched to a gene: 3. Here the CDR3 DNA reads TGTGCCAGCAGCGTAGGAGGGGGCGCAAACATTCAGTACTTC. Its protein product is CASSVGGGANIQYF.

V usage is TRBV21-1 and J usage is TRBJ1-5. TRBV21-1 is listed as a pseudogene. CDR3 length: 12 residues. DNA for the CDR3: TGTGCCAGCAGCTTTACCTTTGAGCCCCAGCATTTT. Protein: CASSFTFEPQHF.

Only one count was recorded for this clone. The CDR3: CASLPGQPDNEQFF. The CDR3 region has the DNA TGCGCCAGCCTGCCGGGACAGCCCGACAATGAGCAGTTCTTC. The chain uses TRBV10-2 and TRBJ2-1; 7 bases agree with TRBD1. Losses at the gene ends were 8 bases for V and 5 bases for J; bases not matched to a gene: 9. Germline assignment: CDR1 WSHSY and CDR2 SAAADI. This CDR3 is built from 14 residues.

V gene TRBV13 combines with J gene TRBJ1-2; 9 bases match TRBD1. Unmatched junction bases numbered 7, after V lost 6 bases and J lost 8 bases. CDR1 and CDR2 from the germline V gene are PRHDT and FYEKMQ (reference sequence). This CDR3 comprises 13 residues. As DNA, the CDR3 is TGTGCCAGCAGAAGAACAGGGGGCAACGGCTACACCTTC. It encodes CASRRTGGNGYTF. Filled out from reference TRBV13 and TRBJ1-2, the complete variable domain reads AAGVIQSPRHLIKEKRETATLKCYPIPRHDTVYWYQQGPGQDPQFLISFYEKMQSDKGSIPDRFSAQQFSDYHSELNMSSLELGDSALYFCASRRTGGNGYTFGSGTRLTVV.

This clone has only one observation. This chain uses TRBV5-1 with TRBJ2-7, with D unresolved. The CDR3 length is 13 residues. From germline, CDR1 is SGHRS and CDR2 YFSETQ. The germline V and J ends were trimmed by 0 bases and 3 bases, with 7 bases remaining between them. This chain's CDR3 is CASSLDTYYEQYF. In nucleotides, the CDR3 is TGCGCCAGCAGCTTGGACACCTACTACGAGCAGTACTTC.

In regard to this clone: At the DNA level, this CDR3 is encoded by other sequences in the same sample as well. The chain carries TRBV7-9 and TRBJ1-4; D is ambiguous. CDR1 and CDR2 from the germline V gene are SEHNR and FQNEAQ (reference sequence). The CDR3 extends over 14 amino acids. Between the trimmed V and J ends, which lost 6 bases and 0 bases, there was a span of 8 bases. The CDR3 coding sequence is TGTGCCAGCAGTTCAGTTGCAACTAATGAAAAACTGTTTTTT. The encoded protein is CASSSVATNEKLFF.

The rearrangement uses TRBV10-3 and TRBJ2-1; 7 nucleotides agree with TRBD2. The CDR3 sequence is 11 residues long. Germline values: CDR1 ENHRY, CDR2 SYGVKD. V trimming: 7 bases; J trimming: 8 bases; junction bases outside the gene matches: 2. The DNA of the CDR3 is TGTGCCATCAAGGGAGGGGATGAGCAGTTCTTC. It is translated as CAIKGGDEQFF.